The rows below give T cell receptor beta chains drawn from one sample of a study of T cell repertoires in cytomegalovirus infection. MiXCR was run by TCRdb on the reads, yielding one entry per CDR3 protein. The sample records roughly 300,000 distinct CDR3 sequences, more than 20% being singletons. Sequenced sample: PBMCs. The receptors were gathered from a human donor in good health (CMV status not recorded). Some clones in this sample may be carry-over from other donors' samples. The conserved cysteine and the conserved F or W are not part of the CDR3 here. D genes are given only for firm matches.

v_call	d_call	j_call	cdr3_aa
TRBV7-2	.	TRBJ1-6	ASSLRQVYNSPLH
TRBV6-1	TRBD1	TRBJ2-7	ASSERWTGVREQY
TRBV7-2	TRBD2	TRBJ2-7	ASSRRRLAGGDYEQY
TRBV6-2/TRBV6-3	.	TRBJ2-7	ASGRLSYEQY
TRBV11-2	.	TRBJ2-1	ASSPTGDEQF
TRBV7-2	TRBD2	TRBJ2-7	ASSPRTSGRYEQY
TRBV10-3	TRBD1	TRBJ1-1	AISESDGQGAEAF
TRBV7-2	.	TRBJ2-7	ASSLGTRGGSYEQY
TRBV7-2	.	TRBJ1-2	ASSLPGQTNGYT
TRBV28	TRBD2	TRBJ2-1	ASSWTSGSPYNEQF
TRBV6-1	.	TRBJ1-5	ASSEEERAVSNQPQH
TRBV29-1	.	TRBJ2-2	SVEVLRGGQSTGELF
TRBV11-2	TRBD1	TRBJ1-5	ASSPGTGSGQPQH
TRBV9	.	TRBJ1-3	ASSANQISGNTIY
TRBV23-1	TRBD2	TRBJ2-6	ASSHLSGSSFSGANVLT
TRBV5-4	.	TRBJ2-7	ASDNQTGYSYEQY